The clone carrying this T cell receptor beta chain came up many times. Time point specified: patch test 2, 6 weeks after DPC sensitization. The treatment was: therapeutic diphenylcyclopropenone sensitization with weekly scalp DPC. The data derive from a study of human T cells and chemical hapten exposure. About the study: Patch tests delivered 0.01% DPC to the upper back and were evaluated at 6 days.

The CDR3 loop spans 14 amino acids. CDR1 and CDR2 from the germline V gene are SGDLS and YYNGEE. The germline V and J ends were trimmed by 2 bases and 5 bases, with 8 bases remaining between them. Each CDR3 protein is one row after TCRdb ran MiXCR on the RACE reads. The table lists roughly 92,000 distinct CDR3 sequences, roughly an eighth of them singletons, with about 3% in the top ten. This sequence was found in a woman aged 40 to 50 with alopecia areata. Some clones in this sample may be carry-over from other donors' samples. The sample in question was whole blood, obtained in connection with sensitization to the hapten diphenylcyclopropenone (DPC). The chain carries TRBV9 and TRBJ1-6; tentatively, D is TRBD1 (5 bases). CDR3 nucleotide sequence: TGTGCCAGCAGCGTCGGGACTAATAATTCACCCCTCCACTTT. Its protein product is CASSVGTNNSPLHF. Full variable domain (missing parts from reference TRBV9 and TRBJ1-6): DSGVTQTPKHLITATGQRVTLRCSPRSGDLSVYWYQQSLDQGLQFLIQYYNGEERAKGNILERFSAQQFPDLHSELNLSSLELGDSALYFCASSVGTNNSPLHFGNGTRLTVT.